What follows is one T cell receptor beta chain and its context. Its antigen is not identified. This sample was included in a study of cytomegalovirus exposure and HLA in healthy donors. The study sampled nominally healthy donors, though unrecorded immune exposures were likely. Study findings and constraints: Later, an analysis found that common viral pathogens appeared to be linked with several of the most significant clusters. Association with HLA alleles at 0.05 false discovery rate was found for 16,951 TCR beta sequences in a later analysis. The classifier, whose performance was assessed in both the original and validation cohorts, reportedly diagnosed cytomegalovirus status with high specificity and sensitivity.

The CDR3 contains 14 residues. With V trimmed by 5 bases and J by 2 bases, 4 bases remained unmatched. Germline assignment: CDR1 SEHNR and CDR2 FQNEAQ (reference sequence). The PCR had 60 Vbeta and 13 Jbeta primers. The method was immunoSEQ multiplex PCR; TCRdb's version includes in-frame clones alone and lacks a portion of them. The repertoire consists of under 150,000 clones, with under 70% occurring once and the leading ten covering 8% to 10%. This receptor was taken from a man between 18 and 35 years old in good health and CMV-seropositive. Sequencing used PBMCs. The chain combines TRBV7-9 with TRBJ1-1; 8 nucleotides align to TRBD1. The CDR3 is CASSPTGDNTEAFF. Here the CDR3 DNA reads TGTGCCAGCAGCCCGACAGGGGACAACACTGAAGCTTTCTTT.